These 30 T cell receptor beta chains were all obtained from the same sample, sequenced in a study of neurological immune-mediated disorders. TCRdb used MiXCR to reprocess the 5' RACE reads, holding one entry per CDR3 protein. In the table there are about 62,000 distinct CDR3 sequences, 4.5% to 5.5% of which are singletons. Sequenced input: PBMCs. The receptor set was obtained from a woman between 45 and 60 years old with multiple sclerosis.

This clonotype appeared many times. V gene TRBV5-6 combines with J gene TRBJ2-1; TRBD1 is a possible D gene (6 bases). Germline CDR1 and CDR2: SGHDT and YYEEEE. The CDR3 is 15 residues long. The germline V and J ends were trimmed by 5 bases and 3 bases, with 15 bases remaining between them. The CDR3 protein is CASSLMDRDYNEQFF. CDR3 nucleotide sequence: TGTGCCAGCAGTCTGATGGACAGAGACTACAATGAGCAGTTCTTC.

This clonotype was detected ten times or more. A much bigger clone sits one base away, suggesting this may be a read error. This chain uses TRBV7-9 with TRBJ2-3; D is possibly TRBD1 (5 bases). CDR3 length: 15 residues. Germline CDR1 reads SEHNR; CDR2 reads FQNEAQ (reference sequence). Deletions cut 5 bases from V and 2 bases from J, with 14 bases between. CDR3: CASSTHRRSTDTQYF. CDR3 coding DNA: TGTGCCAGCAGCACCCACAGGAGATCCACAGATACGCAGTATTTT.

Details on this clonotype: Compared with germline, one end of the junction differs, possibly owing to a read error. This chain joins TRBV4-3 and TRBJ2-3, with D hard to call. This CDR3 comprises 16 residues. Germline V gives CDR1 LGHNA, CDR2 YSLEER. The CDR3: CASSQGLSVPPYTQYF. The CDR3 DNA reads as TGCGCCAGCAGCCAAGGTCTTTCGGTTCCCCCATATACACAGTATTTT.

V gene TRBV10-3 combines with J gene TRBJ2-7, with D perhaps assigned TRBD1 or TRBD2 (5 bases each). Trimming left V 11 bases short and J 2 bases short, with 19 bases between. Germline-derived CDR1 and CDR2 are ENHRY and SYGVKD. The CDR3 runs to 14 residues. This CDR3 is CAVTGAGSPYEQYF. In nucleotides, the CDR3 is TGTGCCGTCACCGGGGCAGGGTCCCCCTACGAGCAGTACTTC.

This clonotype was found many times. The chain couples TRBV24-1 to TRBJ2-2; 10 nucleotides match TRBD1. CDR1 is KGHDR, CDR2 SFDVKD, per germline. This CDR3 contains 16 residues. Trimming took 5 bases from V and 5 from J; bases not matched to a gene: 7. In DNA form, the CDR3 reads TGTGCCACCAGTGCGGGACAGGGGAGATGGACCGGGGAGCTGTTTTTT. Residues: CATSAGQGRWTGELFF.

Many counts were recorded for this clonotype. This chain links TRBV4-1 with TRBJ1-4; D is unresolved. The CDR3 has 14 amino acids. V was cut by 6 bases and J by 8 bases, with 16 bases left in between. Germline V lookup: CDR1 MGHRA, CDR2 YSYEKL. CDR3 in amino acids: CASSTGIEYEKLFF. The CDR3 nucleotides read TGCGCCAGCAGTACTGGTATTGAATACGAAAAACTGTTTTTT.

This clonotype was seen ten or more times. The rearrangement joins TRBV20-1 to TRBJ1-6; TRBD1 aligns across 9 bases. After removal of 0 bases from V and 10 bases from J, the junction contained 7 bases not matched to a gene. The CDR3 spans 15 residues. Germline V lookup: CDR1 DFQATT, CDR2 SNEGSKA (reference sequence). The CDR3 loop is CSARDFGTGISPLHF. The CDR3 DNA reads TGCAGTGCTAGAGATTTCGGGACAGGGATCTCACCCCTCCACTTT.

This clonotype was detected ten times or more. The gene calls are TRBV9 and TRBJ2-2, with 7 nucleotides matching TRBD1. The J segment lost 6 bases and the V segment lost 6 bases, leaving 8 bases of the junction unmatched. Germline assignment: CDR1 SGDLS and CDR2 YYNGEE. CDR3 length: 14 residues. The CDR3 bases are TGTGCCAGCACCACTCAGCAGGGGGCCGGGGAGCTGTTTTTT. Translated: CASTTQQGAGELFF.

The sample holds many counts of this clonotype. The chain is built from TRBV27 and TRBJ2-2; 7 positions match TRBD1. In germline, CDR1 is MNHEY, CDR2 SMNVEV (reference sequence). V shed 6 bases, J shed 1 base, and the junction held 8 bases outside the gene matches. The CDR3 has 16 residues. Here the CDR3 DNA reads TGTGCCAGCAGACCCACACGGACAGGGAACACCGGGGAGCTGTTTTTT. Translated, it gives CASRPTRTGNTGELFF.

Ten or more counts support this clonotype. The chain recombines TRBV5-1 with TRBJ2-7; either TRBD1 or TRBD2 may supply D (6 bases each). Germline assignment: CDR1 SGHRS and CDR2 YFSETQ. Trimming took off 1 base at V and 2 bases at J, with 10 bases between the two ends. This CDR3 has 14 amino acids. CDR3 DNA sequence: TGCGCCAGCAGCTTGCGGGGGCCGACCTACGAGCAGTACTTC. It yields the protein CASSLRGPTYEQYF.

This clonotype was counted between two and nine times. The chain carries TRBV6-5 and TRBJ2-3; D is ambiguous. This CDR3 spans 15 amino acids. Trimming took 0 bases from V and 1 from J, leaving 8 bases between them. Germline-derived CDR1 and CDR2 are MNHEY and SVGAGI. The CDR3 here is CASSYSFEGTDTQYF. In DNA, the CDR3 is TGTGCCAGCAGTTACTCGTTTGAAGGCACAGATACGCAGTATTTT.

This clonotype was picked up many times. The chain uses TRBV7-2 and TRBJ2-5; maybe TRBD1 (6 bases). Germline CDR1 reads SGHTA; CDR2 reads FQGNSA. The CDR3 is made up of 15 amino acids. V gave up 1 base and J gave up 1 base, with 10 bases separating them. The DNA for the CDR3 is TGTGCCAGCAGCTTAGTAGACAGGAGCCAAGAGACCCAGTACTTC. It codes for CASSLVDRSQETQYF.

The CDR3 nucleotides read TGCGCCAGCAGCCTGGACAGGGTTAATGAAAAACTGTTTTTT. Translated: CASSLDRVNEKLFF. The genes are TRBV5-1 and TRBJ1-4, with TRBD1 identical over 8 bases. The CDR3 is 14 amino acids. V lost 4 bases, J lost 4 bases, and 3 bases stayed unmatched. CDR1 is SGHRS and CDR2 is YFSETQ in the germline V gene.

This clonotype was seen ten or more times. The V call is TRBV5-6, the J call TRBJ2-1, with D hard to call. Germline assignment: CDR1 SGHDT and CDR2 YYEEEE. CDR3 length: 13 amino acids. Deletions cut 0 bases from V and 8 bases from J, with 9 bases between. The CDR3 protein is CASSLGGSDEQFF. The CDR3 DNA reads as TGTGCCAGCAGCTTGGGGGGTTCGGATGAGCAGTTCTTC.

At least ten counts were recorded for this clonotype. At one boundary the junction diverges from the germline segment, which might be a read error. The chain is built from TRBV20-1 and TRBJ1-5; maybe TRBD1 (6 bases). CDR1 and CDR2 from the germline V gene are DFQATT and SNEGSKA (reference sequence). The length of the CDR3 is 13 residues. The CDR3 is CSAWGGHNQPQNF. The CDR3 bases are TGCAGTGCTTGGGGGGGGCACAATCAGCCCCAGAATTTT.

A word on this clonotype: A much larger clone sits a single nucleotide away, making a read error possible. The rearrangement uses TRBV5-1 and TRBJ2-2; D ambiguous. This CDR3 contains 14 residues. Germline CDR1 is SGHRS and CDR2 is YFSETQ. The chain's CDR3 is CAGSLEFRPGELFF. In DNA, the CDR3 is TGCGCCGGCAGCTTGGAGTTCCGGCCCGGGGAGCTGTTTTTT.

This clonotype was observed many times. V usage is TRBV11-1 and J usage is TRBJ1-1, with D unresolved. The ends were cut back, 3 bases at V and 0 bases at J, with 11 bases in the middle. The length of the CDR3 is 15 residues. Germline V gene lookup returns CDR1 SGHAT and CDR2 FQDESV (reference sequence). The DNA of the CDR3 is TGTGCCAGCAGCTTCGGGAGGCAGGTGAACACTGAAGCTTTCTTT. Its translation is CASSFGRQVNTEAFF.

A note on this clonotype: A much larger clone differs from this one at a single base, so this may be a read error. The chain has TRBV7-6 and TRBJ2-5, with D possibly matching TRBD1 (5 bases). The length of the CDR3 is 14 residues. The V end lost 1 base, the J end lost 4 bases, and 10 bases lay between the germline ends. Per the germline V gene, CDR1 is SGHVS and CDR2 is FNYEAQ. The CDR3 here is CASSLGTRGETQYF. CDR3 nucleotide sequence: TGTGCCAGCAGCTTAGGGACAAGGGGAGAGACCCAGTACTTC.

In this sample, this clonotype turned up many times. The CDR3 sequence: CASSPGKDLDGQYV. The CDR3 DNA reads as TGTGCCAGCAGCCCGGGAAAGGATCTTGATGGACAGTACGTC. J is TRBJ2-7 and V is TRBV9; maybe TRBD2 (5 bases). CDR3 length: 14 residues. Germline CDR1 is SGDLS and CDR2 is YYNGEE. Trimming cost V 4 bases and J 10 bases, with 21 bases left between them.

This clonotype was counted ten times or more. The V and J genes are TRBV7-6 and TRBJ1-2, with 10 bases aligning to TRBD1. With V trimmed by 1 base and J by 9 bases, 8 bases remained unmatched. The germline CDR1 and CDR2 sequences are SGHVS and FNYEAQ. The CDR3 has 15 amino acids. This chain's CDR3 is CASSLVTGTGVSYTF. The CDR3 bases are TGTGCCAGCAGCTTAGTAACCGGGACAGGGGTTAGCTACACCTTC.

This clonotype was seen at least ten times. The CDR3 coding sequence is TGCAGCGCAACAGCCGGGACAGGAGTATACAATGAGCAGTTCTTC. It yields the protein CSATAGTGVYNEQFF. The chain combines TRBV29-1 with TRBJ2-1; 8 bases line up with TRBD1. The CDR3 is 15 residues long. The germline CDR1 and CDR2 sequences are SQVTM and ANQGSEA. J gave up 4 bases and V 7 bases, and 12 bases lay outside the gene matches.

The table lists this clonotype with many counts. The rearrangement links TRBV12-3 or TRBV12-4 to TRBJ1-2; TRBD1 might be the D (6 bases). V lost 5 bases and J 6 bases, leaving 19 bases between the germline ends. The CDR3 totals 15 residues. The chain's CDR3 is CASSGGGSRYNGYTF. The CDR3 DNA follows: TGTGCCAGCAGTGGGGGGGGCAGCAGGTACAATGGCTACACCTTC.

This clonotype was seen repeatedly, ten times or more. The CDR3 loop is CASSLALEGRRFF. CDR3 DNA: TGTGCCAGCAGCTTAGCGCTAGAGGGGCGAAGATTTTTT. The J gene is TRBJ1-4, the V gene TRBV7-2; D may be TRBD1 (5 bases). This CDR3 is 13 amino acids long. Germline V gene data show CDR1 as SGHTA and CDR2 as FQGNSA. V gave up 0 bases and J gave up 17 bases, with 16 bases separating them.

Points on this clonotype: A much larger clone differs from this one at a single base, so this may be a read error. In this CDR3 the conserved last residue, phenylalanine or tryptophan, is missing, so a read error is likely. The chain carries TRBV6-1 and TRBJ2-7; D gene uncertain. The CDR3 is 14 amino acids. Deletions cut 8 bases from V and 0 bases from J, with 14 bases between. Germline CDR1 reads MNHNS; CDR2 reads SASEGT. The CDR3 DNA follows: TGTGCCAGCTTGGAAGACCTGAGCTCCTACGAGCAGTACTTG. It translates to CASLEDLSSYEQYL.

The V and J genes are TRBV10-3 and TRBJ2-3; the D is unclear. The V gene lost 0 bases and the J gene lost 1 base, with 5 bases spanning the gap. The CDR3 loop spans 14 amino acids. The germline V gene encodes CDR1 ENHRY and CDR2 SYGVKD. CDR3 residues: CAISESRGTDTQYF. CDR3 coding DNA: TGTGCCATCAGTGAGTCGAGAGGCACAGATACGCAGTATTTT.

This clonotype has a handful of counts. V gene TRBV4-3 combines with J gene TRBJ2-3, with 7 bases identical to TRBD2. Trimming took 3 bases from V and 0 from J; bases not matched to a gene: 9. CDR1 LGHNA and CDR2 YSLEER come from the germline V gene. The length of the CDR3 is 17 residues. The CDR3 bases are TGCGCCAGCAGCCATAACGACCAGCGGGAAAGCACAGATACGCAGTATTTT. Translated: CASSHNDQRESTDTQYF.

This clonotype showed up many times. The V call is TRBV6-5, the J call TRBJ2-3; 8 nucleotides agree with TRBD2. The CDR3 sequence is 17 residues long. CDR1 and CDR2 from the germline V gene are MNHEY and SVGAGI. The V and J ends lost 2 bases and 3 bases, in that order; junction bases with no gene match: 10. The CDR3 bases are TGTGCCAGCAGTTACCAGTCAGCGGGGGTGGGGACAGATACGCAGTATTTT. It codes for CASSYQSAGVGTDTQYF.

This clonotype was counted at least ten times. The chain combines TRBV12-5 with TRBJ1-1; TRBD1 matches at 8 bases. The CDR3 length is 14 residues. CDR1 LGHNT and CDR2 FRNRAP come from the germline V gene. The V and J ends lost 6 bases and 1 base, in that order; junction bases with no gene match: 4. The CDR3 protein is CASGFGTGNTEAFF. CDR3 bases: TGTGCTAGTGGGTTCGGGACAGGGAACACTGAAGCTTTCTTT.

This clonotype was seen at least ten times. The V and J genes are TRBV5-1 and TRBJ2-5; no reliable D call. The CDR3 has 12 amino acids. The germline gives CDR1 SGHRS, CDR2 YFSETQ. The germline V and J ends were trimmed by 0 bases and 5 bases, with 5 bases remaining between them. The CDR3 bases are TGCGCCAGCAGCTTGGGTTCCGAGACCCAGTACTTC. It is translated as CASSLGSETQYF.

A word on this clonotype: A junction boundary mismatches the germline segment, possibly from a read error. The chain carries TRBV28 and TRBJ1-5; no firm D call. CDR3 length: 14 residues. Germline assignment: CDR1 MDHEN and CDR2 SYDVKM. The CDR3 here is CASSLLMANQPQNF. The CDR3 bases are TGTGCCAGCAGTTTATTAATGGCCAATCAGCCCCAGAATTTT.